This note documents a single TCR beta chain sequence. Those who participated ranged in age from about 18 to 89 years and resided in approximately 26 US areas. CDR3 length: 13 amino acids. Between the trimmed V and J ends, which lost 1 base and 1 base, there was a span of 5 bases. The V gene's germline CDR1 is SGHKS and CDR2 YYEKEE (reference sequence). As handled by the study authors: Reference gene primer amplification gave estimated nucleated cell counts. Sequencing was performed with immunoSEQ multiplex PCR; in TCRdb, only in-frame clones are kept and a portion is missing. Clonal size and the V and J genes are those of that table, whereas D and trimming came from the DNA. The sample consists of 150,000 to 190,000 clones, around four fifths of them appearing once. This sample is drawn from a study of blood T cell repertoires in COVID-19. Study context: Donors in the United States, Italy and Spain gave samples during acute or convalescent COVID-19.

This TCR came from a man aged 50 to 59 who had recovered from COVID-19. The chain employs TRBV5-5 and TRBJ1-2; D ambiguous. The specimen was PBMCs or T cells enriched from blood (not recorded which). CDR3 amino acids: CASSLSGNYGYTF. In DNA form, the CDR3 reads TGTGCCAGCAGCTTGAGCGGTAACTATGGCTACACCTTC.